Each of the 27 T cell receptor beta chains below was sequenced from the same sample in a study of lymphopenia after photon versus proton radiotherapy (dated by TCRdb to the late 2010s). Library preparation employed the immunoSEQ multiplex PCR assay. Sourced from immuneACCESS, this table was stored by TCRdb with only in-frame sequences that have V and J called. A share of the clones is absent; for the studies checked, an unresolved V gene accounts for under half, and the remainder has no known explanation. Here the sample has about 42,000 clones; approximately 80% occur a single time. Of the sample, roughly 25% is held by the ten largest clones. The sample in question was peripheral blood, obtained from a patient treated with proton-based radiotherapy. The receptors were sampled from a woman in her 70s with pancreatic cancer.

The rearrangement joins TRBV28 to TRBJ1-2; 7 positions match TRBD1. V lost 5 bases to trimming and J lost 8 bases; unmatched junction nucleotides: 11. Germline-derived CDR1 and CDR2 are MDHEN and SYDVKM. The CDR3 contains 14 residues. CDR3 amino acids: CASSLINRGGGYTF. In DNA, the CDR3 is TGTGCCAGCAGTCTTATTAACAGGGGAGGCGGCTACACCTTC.

The rearrangement joins TRBV12-1 to TRBJ2-3; TRBD2 is taken as the D call from the table, unchecked against the DNA. TRBV12-1 constitutes a pseudogene. The CDR3 contains 20 residues. The CDR3, as DNA: TGTGCCAGCAGCCAACAAACCGGGACTAGCGGGAGTTGGGACACAGATACGCAGTATTTT. Its translation is CASSQQTGTSGSWDTDTQYF.

The chain is built from TRBV27 and TRBJ2-7, with D tentatively TRBD2 (5 bases). The CDR3 totals 13 residues. Germline assignment: CDR1 MNHEY and CDR2 SMNVEV (reference sequence). V shed 6 bases and J shed 3 bases, with 12 bases lying between them. CDR3 in amino acids: CASRKTGSYEQYF. CDR3 DNA sequence: TGTGCCAGCAGAAAAACGGGAAGCTACGAGCAGTACTTC.

The gene calls are TRBV10-3 and TRBJ2-5; perhaps TRBD2 as D (6 bases). Germline values: CDR1 ENHRY, CDR2 SYGVKD. CDR3 length: 14 amino acids. V was trimmed by 5 bases and J by 1 base, leaving 11 bases between them. CDR3 loop: CAISLGGPQETQYF. CDR3 DNA: TGTGCCATCAGTCTCGGGGGACCCCAAGAGACCCAGTACTTC.

The chain joins TRBV6-5 to TRBJ2-7; no clear D. The V gene's germline CDR1 is MNHEY and CDR2 SVGAGI. The germline V and J ends were trimmed by 7 bases and 5 bases, with 15 bases remaining between them. There are 13 residues in the CDR3. CDR3 sequence: CASTARAPNEQYF. In DNA form, the CDR3 reads TGTGCCAGCACGGCCCGAGCCCCCAACGAGCAGTACTTC.

The chain is built from TRBV6-5 and TRBJ2-7; TRBD2 aligns across 12 bases. J was trimmed by 2 bases and V by 6 bases; bases with no gene match: 5. Germline V CDR1 and CDR2: MNHEY, SVGAGI. The CDR3 has 15 amino acids. The CDR3 here is CASRRGLAGPYEQYF. CDR3 DNA: TGTGCCAGCAGACGCGGACTAGCGGGGCCCTACGAGCAGTACTTC.

The CDR3 coding sequence is TGTGCCAGCAGCTTAGTCATCGGGCAGCTTCGGTGGGACTATGGCTACACCTTC. Translated, it gives CASSLVIGQLRWDYGYTF. This chain uses TRBV7-2 with TRBJ1-2; D gene unclear. There are 18 residues in the CDR3. The germline V gene has CDR1 SGHTA and CDR2 FQGNSA. Deletions cut 1 base from V and 3 bases from J, with 21 bases between. The full variable domain, in which reference TRBV7-2 and TRBJ1-2 provide the parts outside the CDR3, is GAGVSQSPSNKVTEKGKDVELRCDPISGHTALYWYRQSLGQGLEFLIYFQGNSAPDKSGLPSDRFSAERTGGSVSTLTIQRTQQEDSAVYLCASSLVIGQLRWDYGYTFGSGTRLTVV.

The rearrangement links TRBV5-1 to TRBJ2-5, with D perhaps TRBD2 (7 bases). Germline-derived CDR1 and CDR2 are SGHRS and YFSETQ. Deletions cut 2 bases from V and 4 bases from J, with 12 bases between. The CDR3 totals 14 residues. The CDR3 spells CASSFSGGVETQYF. For the CDR3, the DNA is TGCGCCAGCAGCTTTTCGGGGGGCGTAGAGACCCAGTACTTC.

This clone appeared a single time. V and J are TRBV9 and TRBJ2-2; D remains unclear. The CDR3 runs to 12 residues. The V end was cut by 0 bases, the J end by 8 bases, with 5 bases between. CDR1 SGDLS and CDR2 YYNGEE come from the germline V gene. The CDR3 here is CASSVAMGELFF. The CDR3 coding sequence is TGTGCCAGCAGCGTAGCTATGGGGGAGCTGTTTTTT.

CDR3 loop: CASSPRTGSSYNEQFF. CDR3 nucleotides: TGTGCCAGCAGCCCTCGGACAGGAAGCTCCTACAATGAGCAGTTCTTC. The chain recombines TRBV9 with TRBJ2-1, with 7 positions matching TRBD1. Trimming took 4 bases from V and 0 from J; bases not matched to a gene: 7. There are 16 residues in the CDR3. CDR1 is SGDLS and CDR2 is YYNGEE in the germline V gene.

V gene TRBV7-3 combines with J gene TRBJ1-1; no firm D call. The CDR3 runs 13 residues. V was cut by 6 bases and J by 5 bases, with 13 bases left in between. Germline V gene data show CDR1 as SGHTA and CDR2 as FQGTGA. The CDR3 nucleotides are TGTGCCAGCAGGCAGGAGGCAAGGACTGAAGCTTTCTTT. Protein product: CASRQEARTEAFF.

The J gene is TRBJ2-5, the V gene TRBV7-2; perhaps TRBD2 as D (6 bases). The DNA end is more similar to TRBJ2-7, so the J call may be wrong. Germline CDR1 is SGHTA and CDR2 is FQGNSA. The CDR3 spans 13 residues. The CDR3 coding sequence is TGTGCCAGCAGCAGAGGGACTCACCACGAGCAGTACTTC. Translation: CASSRGTHHEQYF.

The rearrangement joins TRBV7-9 to TRBJ2-2, with 7 bases identical to TRBD1. Per germline, CDR1 SEHNR and CDR2 FQNEAQ (reference sequence). Unmatched junction bases numbered 5, after V lost 5 bases and J lost 2 bases. The CDR3 runs 15 residues. The CDR3 DNA reads as TGTGCCAGCAGCCTCACAGGGGTAAACACCGGGGAGCTGTTTTTT. Translating gives CASSLTGVNTGELFF. Looking up the rest from reference TRBV7-9 and TRBJ2-2 gives the full variable domain: DTGVSQNPRHKITKRGQNVTFRCDPISEHNRLYWYRQTLGQGPEFLTYFQNEAQLEKSRLLSDRFSAERPKGSFSTLEIQRTEQGDSAMYLCASSLTGVNTGELFFGEGSRLTVL.

In its sample, this clone was seen once. Written as DNA, the CDR3 is TGTGCCAGCAGCTTCACATCTGGGACTAGAAGGTTAAGGGGTAGCACAGATACGCAGTATTTT. Protein sequence: CASSFTSGTRRLRGSTDTQYF. The chain recombines TRBV7-8 with TRBJ2-3, with TRBD2 matching 8 bases. The length of the CDR3 is 21 residues. V lost 3 bases and J lost 0; bases outside the gene matches: 20. Germline lookup yields CDR1 SGHVS and CDR2 FQNEAQ.

The rearrangement links TRBV27 to TRBJ1-1, with D possibly being TRBD1 (5 bases). With 6 bases removed from V and 1 base from J, the gap between germline ends came to 15 bases. The CDR3 runs to 15 residues. The germline V gene has CDR1 MNHEY and CDR2 SMNVEV (reference sequence). The CDR3 spells CASSPESGRNTEAFF. CDR3 coding DNA: TGTGCCAGCAGCCCCGAGTCAGGGAGGAACACTGAAGCTTTCTTT.

Remarks on this clone: The sample carries other DNA sequences with the same CDR3. The chain joins TRBV5-1 to TRBJ1-1; 7 bases are a match to TRBD1. The CDR3 is made up of 13 amino acids. J was trimmed by 3 bases and V by 1 base; bases with no gene match: 0. Looked up from germline, CDR1 is SGHRS and CDR2 is YFSETQ. CDR3 nucleotides: TGCGCCAGCAGCTTGCAGGGGGACACTGAAGCTTTCTTT. Encoded protein: CASSLQGDTEAFF.

The chain employs TRBV6-1 and TRBJ1-2; a possible D gene is TRBD1 (6 bases). V lost 5 bases and J lost 5, with 18 bases in between. Germline V lookup: CDR1 MNHNS, CDR2 SASEGT. The CDR3 runs to 15 residues. CDR3 DNA: TGTGCCAGCAGTTCTCAGGGGAGGCATCAGTATGGCTACACCTTC. Protein: CASSSQGRHQYGYTF.

The chain is built from TRBV18 and TRBJ1-1, with D perhaps matching TRBD1 (5 bases). The CDR3 consists of 11 residues. V was pared by 3 bases and J by 10 bases, with 9 bases between. In germline, CDR1 is KGHSH, CDR2 LQKENI. CDR3 region: CASSPGEGAFF. CDR3 coding DNA: TGTGCCAGCTCACCGGGGGAGGGAGCTTTCTTT.

The chain couples TRBV2 to TRBJ2-1, with TRBD1 as a possible D gene (5 bases). V lost 7 bases and J 7 bases, leaving 11 bases between the germline ends. Germline V gives CDR1 SNHLY, CDR2 FYNNEI. This CDR3 is built from 12 residues. CDR3 region: CASTKGENEQFF. CDR3 nucleotides: TGTGCCAGCACCAAAGGGGAAAATGAGCAGTTCTTC.

The V call is TRBV14, the J call TRBJ2-2; D may correspond to TRBD1 or TRBD2 (5 bases each). Deletions cut 0 bases from V and 6 bases from J, with 14 bases between. The CDR3 runs 16 residues. Germline V lookup: CDR1 SGHDN, CDR2 FVKESK. CDR3 residues: CASSQDLVGVSGELFF. As DNA, the CDR3 is TGTGCCAGCAGCCAAGATCTGGTGGGGGTCTCCGGGGAGCTGTTTTTT.

This clone is labeled as medium-sized. The chain couples TRBV7-3 to TRBJ1-2; no clear D. The CDR3 is made up of 16 amino acids. The germline gives CDR1 SGHTA, CDR2 FQGTGA. Trimming pared 5 bases from V and 2 bases from J, leaving 18 bases between. The CDR3 sequence: CASSHQLPAENYGYTF. The CDR3 coding sequence is TGTGCCAGCAGCCATCAGCTCCCCGCAGAGAACTATGGCTACACCTTC.

This chain links TRBV15 with TRBJ2-7; 9 positions agree with TRBD1. This CDR3 is 15 amino acids long. Trimming removed 6 bases from V and 3 bases from J; junction bases left unmatched: 9. Germline CDR1 is LNHNV and CDR2 is YYDKDF (reference sequence). The CDR3 is CATREGRDRVYEQYF. The CDR3 DNA sequence: TGTGCCACCAGAGAGGGGCGGGACAGGGTCTACGAGCAGTACTTC. The full variable domain, rest sourced from reference TRBV15 and TRBJ2-7, is DAMVIQNPRYQVTQFGKPVTLSCSQTLNHNVMYWYQQKSSQAPKLLFHYYDKDFNNEADTPDNFQSRRPNTSFCFLDIRSPGLGDTAMYLCATREGRDRVYEQYFGPGTRLTVT.

The V and J genes are TRBV28 and TRBJ2-7; 8 bases fit TRBD1. This CDR3 comprises 15 residues. Germline-derived CDR1 and CDR2 are MDHEN and SYDVKM. V lost 2 bases and J lost 5; bases outside the gene matches: 8. CDR3 DNA: TGTGCCAGCAGTTTACCGGCAGGGGGCTTCAACGAGCAGTACTTC. Its protein product is CASSLPAGGFNEQYF. Looking up the rest from reference TRBV28 and TRBJ2-7 gives the full variable domain: DVKVTQSSRYLVKRTGEKVFLECVQDMDHENMFWYRQDPGLGLRLIYFSYDVKMKEKGDIPEGYSVSREKKERFSLILESASTNQTSMYLCASSLPAGGFNEQYFGPGTRLTVT.

V and J are TRBV6-6 and TRBJ2-1; D could derive from TRBD1 or TRBD2 (5 bases each). Trimming shortened V by 4 bases and J by 4 bases, and 11 bases separated the two germline ends. Germline CDR1 and CDR2: MNHNY and SVGAGI (reference sequence). The length of the CDR3 is 14 residues. Written as DNA, the CDR3 is TGTGCCAGCAGTTGGGGGATCATTTACAATGAGCAGTTCTTC. It encodes CASSWGIIYNEQFF.

The CDR3 DNA sequence: TGTGCCAGCAGCTTGGACAGGGGGTCCTACAATGAGCAGTTCTTC. Its protein is CASSLDRGSYNEQFF. The chain links TRBV5-4 to TRBJ2-1, with TRBD1 identical over 8 bases. Germline V gene sequence: CDR1 SGHNT, CDR2 YYREEE (reference sequence). This CDR3 comprises 15 residues. V dropped 0 bases and J dropped 1; count of bases not matched to a gene: 0. The complete variable domain, with remaining parts taken from reference TRBV5-4 and TRBJ2-1, reads ETGVTQSPTHLIKTRGQQVTLRCSSQSGHNTVSWYQQALGQGPQFIFQYYREEENGRGNFPPRFSGLQFPNYSSELNVNALELDDSALYLCASSLDRGSYNEQFFGPGTRLTVL.

The DNA of the CDR3 is TGTGCCAGTAGTCGAGCTAGCGGGAGATCGGCGAGCACAGATACGCAGTATTTT. Protein sequence: CASSRASGRSASTDTQYF. The chain joins TRBV19 to TRBJ2-3; 10 bases are shared with TRBD2. Trimming cost V 5 bases and J 0 bases; bases outside gene matches: 11. CDR1 is LNHDA, CDR2 SQIVND, per germline (reference sequence). The CDR3 totals 18 residues. The full variable domain, rest sourced from reference TRBV19 and TRBJ2-3, is DGGITQSPKYLFRKEGQNVTLSCEQNLNHDAMYWYRQDPGQGLRLIYYSQIVNDFQKGDIAEGYSVSREKKESFPLTVTSAQKNPTAFYLCASSRASGRSASTDTQYFGPGTRLTVL.

This chain connects TRBV9 to TRBJ2-3; 11 bases are a match to TRBD2. The trim removed 4 bases at V and 1 base at J, leaving 5 bases unmatched. This CDR3 is built from 16 residues. From germline, CDR1 is SGDLS and CDR2 YYNGEE. The CDR3 DNA follows: TGTGCCAGCAGCTTAACTAGCGGGAGTCGCACAGATACGCAGTATTTT. Its translation is CASSLTSGSRTDTQYF.